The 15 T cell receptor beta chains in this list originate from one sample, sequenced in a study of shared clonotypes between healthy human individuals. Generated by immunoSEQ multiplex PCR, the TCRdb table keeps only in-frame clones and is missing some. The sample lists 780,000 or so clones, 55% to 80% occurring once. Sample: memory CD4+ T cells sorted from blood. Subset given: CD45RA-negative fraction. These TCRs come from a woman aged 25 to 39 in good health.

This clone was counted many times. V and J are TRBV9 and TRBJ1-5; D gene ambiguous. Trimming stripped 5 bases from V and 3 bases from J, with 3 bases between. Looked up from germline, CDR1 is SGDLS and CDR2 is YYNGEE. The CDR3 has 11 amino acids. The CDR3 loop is CASRINQPQHF. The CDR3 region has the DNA TGTGCCAGCAGGATCAATCAGCCCCAGCATTTT.

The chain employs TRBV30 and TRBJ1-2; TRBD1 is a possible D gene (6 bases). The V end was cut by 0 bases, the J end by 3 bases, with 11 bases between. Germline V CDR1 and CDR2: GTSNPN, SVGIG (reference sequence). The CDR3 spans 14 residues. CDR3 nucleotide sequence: TGTGCCTGGAGTGTAGGAGGACAGTACTATGGCTACACCTTC. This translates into CAWSVGGQYYGYTF.

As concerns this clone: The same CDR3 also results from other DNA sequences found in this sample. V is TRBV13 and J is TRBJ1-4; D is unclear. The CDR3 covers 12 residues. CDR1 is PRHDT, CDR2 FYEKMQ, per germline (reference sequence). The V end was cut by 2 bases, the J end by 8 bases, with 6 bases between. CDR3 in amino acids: CASSLRNEKLFF. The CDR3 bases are TGTGCCAGCAGCTTAAGGAACGAAAAACTGTTTTTT.

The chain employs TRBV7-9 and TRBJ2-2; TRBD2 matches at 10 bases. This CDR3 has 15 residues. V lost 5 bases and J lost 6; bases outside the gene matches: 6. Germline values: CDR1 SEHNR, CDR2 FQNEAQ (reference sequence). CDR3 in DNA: TGTGCCAGCAGCCCCCTAGCGGGAGATGCCGGGGAGCTGTTTTTT. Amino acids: CASSPLAGDAGELFF.

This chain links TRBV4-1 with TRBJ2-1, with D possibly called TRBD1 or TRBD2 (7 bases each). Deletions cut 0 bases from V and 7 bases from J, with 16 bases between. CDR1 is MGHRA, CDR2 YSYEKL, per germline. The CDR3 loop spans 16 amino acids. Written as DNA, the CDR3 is TGCGCCAGCAGCCAAGATTGGGGGGAGGGGGCAAATGAGCAGTTCTTC. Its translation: CASSQDWGEGANEQFF.

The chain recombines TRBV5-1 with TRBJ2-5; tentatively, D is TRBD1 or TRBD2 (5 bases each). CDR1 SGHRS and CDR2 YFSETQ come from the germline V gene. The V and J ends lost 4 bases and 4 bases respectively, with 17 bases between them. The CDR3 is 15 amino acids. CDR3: CASSVGVRARETQYF. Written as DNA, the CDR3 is TGCGCCAGCAGCGTGGGGGTTCGGGCGAGAGAGACCCAGTACTTC.

The CDR3 is CASSRGYVVGETQYF. The CDR3 DNA reads TGTGCCAGCAGCCGCGGTTATGTCGTCGGGGAGACCCAGTACTTC. The rearrangement joins TRBV9 to TRBJ2-5; no clear D. The CDR3 length is 15 residues. Germline assignment: CDR1 SGDLS and CDR2 YYNGEE. With 4 bases removed from V and 5 bases from J, the gap between germline ends came to 18 bases.

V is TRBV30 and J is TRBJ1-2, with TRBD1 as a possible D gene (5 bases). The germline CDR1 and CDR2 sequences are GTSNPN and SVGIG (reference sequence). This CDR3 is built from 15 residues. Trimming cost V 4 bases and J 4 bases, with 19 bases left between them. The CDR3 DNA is TGTGCCTGGACCCGGGGGGAGATAGTAGTCTATGGCTACACCTTC. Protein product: CAWTRGEIVVYGYTF.

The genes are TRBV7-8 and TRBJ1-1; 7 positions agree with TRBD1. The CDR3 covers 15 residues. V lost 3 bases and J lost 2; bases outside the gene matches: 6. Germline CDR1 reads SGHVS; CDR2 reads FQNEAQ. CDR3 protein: CASSFKGQPNTEAFF. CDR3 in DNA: TGTGCCAGCAGCTTCAAGGGACAGCCCAACACTGAAGCTTTCTTT.

CDR3 sequence reads: CASSGAVQETQYF. The CDR3 coding sequence is TGTGCCAGCAGCGGCGCCGTTCAAGAGACCCAGTACTTC. V gene TRBV5-4 combines with J gene TRBJ2-5; D is unclear. Trimming shortened V by 4 bases and J by 2 bases, and 9 bases separated the two germline ends. This CDR3 has 13 residues. Germline V gives CDR1 SGHNT, CDR2 YYREEE (reference sequence).

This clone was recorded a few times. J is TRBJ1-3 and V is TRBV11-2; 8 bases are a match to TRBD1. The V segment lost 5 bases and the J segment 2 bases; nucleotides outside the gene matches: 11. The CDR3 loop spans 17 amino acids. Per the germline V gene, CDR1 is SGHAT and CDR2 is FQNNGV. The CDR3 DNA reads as TGTGCCAGCAGCCAAGCCGTCTTACAGGGGGCTGGAAACACCATATATTTT. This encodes CASSQAVLQGAGNTIYF.

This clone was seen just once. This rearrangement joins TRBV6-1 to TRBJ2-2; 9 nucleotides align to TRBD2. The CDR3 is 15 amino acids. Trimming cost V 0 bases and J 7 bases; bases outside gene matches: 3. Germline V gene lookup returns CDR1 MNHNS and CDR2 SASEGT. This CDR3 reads CASSEASGRHGELFF. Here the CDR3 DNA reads TGTGCCAGCAGTGAAGCTAGCGGGAGACACGGGGAGCTGTTTTTT.

The CDR3 nucleotides read TGTGCCAGCAGTTCCGTGGGGGTATATGGCTACACCTTC. This gives the protein CASSSVGVYGYTF. The chain uses TRBV28 and TRBJ1-2, with a possible D match to TRBD1 (5 bases). The CDR3 sequence is 13 residues long. V was trimmed by 4 bases and J by 5 bases, leaving 11 bases between them. Germline V gives CDR1 MDHEN, CDR2 SYDVKM.

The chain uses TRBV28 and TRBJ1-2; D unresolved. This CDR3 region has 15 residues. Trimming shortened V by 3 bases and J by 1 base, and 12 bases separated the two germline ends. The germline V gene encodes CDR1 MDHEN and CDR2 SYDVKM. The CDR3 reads CASSFYRRLNYGYTF. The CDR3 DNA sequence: TGTGCCAGCAGTTTTTATAGGAGGCTTAACTATGGCTACACCTTC.

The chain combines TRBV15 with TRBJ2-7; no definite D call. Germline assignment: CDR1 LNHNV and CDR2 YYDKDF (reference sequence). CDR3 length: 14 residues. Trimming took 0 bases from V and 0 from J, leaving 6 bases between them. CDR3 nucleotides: TGTGCCACCAGCAGAGACAGTATCTCCTACGAGCAGTACTTC. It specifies CATSRDSISYEQYF. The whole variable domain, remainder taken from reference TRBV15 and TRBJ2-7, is DAMVIQNPRYQVTQFGKPVTLSCSQTLNHNVMYWYQQKSSQAPKLLFHYYDKDFNNEADTPDNFQSRRPNTSFCFLDIRSPGLGDTAMYLCATSRDSISYEQYFGPGTRLTVT.